The clone carrying this T cell receptor (beta chain) has just a few counts. Its antigen is not identified. The TCRbeta library incorporated unique molecular identifiers. TCRdb processed the PCR reads anew with MiXCR; each CDR3 protein has one entry. The sample lists roughly 82,000 distinct CDR3 sequences, approximately 14% seen once, with around a quarter in the top ten. Germline V CDR1 and CDR2: SGHRS, YFSETQ. This CDR3 has 13 amino acids. With 4 bases removed from V and 5 bases from J, the gap between germline ends came to 13 bases. The sample comes from a study of T-cell reconstitution after alpha-beta-depleted transplantation in children. Study-wide results and caveats: It was reported that alpha-beta T cells came from several hundred expanded graft clones (about two months after transplant). Day-60 TCRbeta diversity that was high in some patients was derived from surviving recipient T cells and thymic progenitors.

The source of this sequence is a male patient between 2 and 15 years old who had a stem cell transplant for acute lymphoblastic leukemia, so the T cells may come from the graft donor. The gene calls are TRBV5-1 and TRBJ2-7; the D gene is possibly TRBD1 (5 bases). The sequences come from PBMCs, mostly from graft donor cells, collected 180 days after TCRalphabeta/CD19-depleted stem cell transplant. The CDR3, as DNA: TGCGCCAGCAGCCCAAATAGGGGTGACGAGCAGTACTTC. Its translation: CASSPNRGDEQYF. The full variable domain, rest sourced from reference TRBV5-1 and TRBJ2-7, is KAGVTQTPRYLIKTRGQQVTLSCSPISGHRSVSWYQQTPGQGLQFLFEYFSETQRNKGNFPGRFSGRQFSNSRSEMNVSTLELGDSALYLCASSPNRGDEQYFGPGTRLTVT.